This T cell receptor beta chain was found in a study of siplizumab effects on memory and regulatory T cells (dated by TCRdb to between 2018 and 2021). General notes on the study: The effect of the anti-CD2 antibody siplizumab on alloreactive T-cell subsets was examined in allogeneic mixed lymphocyte reactions constructed from human PBMCs. Broader findings and caveats from the paper: Because sequences at frequencies below about 10^-5 were poorly captured, only a minor fraction of alloreactive clones could be mapped back to unstimulated subsets. Of the alloreactive CD4+ clones that could be mapped, the Treg-derived share averaged approximately 69% with siplizumab compared with around 25% in control reactions. No functional confirmation was obtained for the suppressive function of proliferating Tregs from siplizumab cultures. Siplizumab significantly lowered the cumulative frequency of alloreactive sequences that could be traced to unstimulated CD4+ memory T cells. Unstimulated naive T cells appeared more diverse than memory T cells, and naive cells seemed to contribute substantially to the alloresponse. A naive or memory phenotype could not be assigned to roughly 75-95% of proliferating CD4+ or CD8+ clones.

Library preparation was by the immunoSEQ multiplex PCR assay. Around 9.9 x 10^4 TCR templates per sample were assayed by the deep sequencing platform. Genomic DNA extracted from sorted T cells was used for TCRbeta CDR3 sequencing. The paper's data handling went like this. Clonal analysis of TCRbeta CDR3 data was done in the R programming language. Comparing unstimulated samples against CFSE-low samples taken after the reaction was how alloreactive CD4+ and CD8+ clones were defined. Regulatory or non-regulatory origin of alloreactive CD4+ clones was assigned by matching sequences to the sorted unstimulated Treg and non-Treg repertoires. What TCRdb holds here is the immuneACCESS table cut down to in-frame rearrangements. Part of the clones is not present; checked against another copy, under half of the missing clones reflect an unresolved V gene, and the others are unexplained. Clone size and V and J calls were adopted from that table, with D and trimming inferred from the DNA. For this sample there are 100,000 or so clones; about 91% appear just once. 0.73% of the sample rests with the top ten.

The germline V gene gives CDR1 as ENHRY and CDR2 as SYGVKD. The CDR3 numbers 18 residues from cysteine through phenylalanine. Only the CDR3 region is kept as DNA, spanning 54 bases read in frame from base 1. Trimming takes 4 bases off V and 2 bases off J; junction bases not matched to a gene: 10. TCRbeta CDR3 sequencing was performed on sorted unstimulated T cells and on proliferating T cells recovered from mixed lymphocyte reactions. Fresh whole blood from under 13 HLA-typed healthy donors was used as the source from which PBMCs were isolated. To map where alloreactive clones came from, CD4+ regulatory T cells in the unstimulated state were FACS-sorted. A remark on this clone: Its antigen remains undetermined. Per-nucleotide qualities are absent, and no much larger clonotype sits a single base away.

The sample was Tregs sorted from blood. The sequence joins TRBV10-3 to TRBJ1-3, and 11 bases in between align with TRBD1. This TCR came from a human donor in good health. The nucleotide sequence reads TGTGCCATCAGTGGGAACCCCGGGACAGGGGGACCTGGAAACACCATATATTTT. Translated, this is CAISGNPGTGGPGNTIYF.